This T cell receptor (beta chain) originates from a study of T cell changes during pregnancy in multiple sclerosis (dated by TCRdb to about 2019). In terms of the full investigation: The study looked at changes in the T cell repertoire across pregnancy in women with multiple sclerosis.

The library was built by means of the immunoSEQ multiplex PCR assay. The immuneACCESS repertoire file appears here via TCRdb, limited to in-frame rearrangements. These files lack a portion of the clones; in checked studies, under half of the deficit traces to unresolved V genes, and the cause of the others is not known. The sample data list 55,000 to 85,000 clones, and roughly 92% of these were observed just once. The leading ten clones occupy 1.5% to 2.5% of the sample. This clone was detected once. Which antigen it targets is not known. No qualities accompany the bases; no much larger clone lies one base away. Compared with germline, V lacks 5 bases and J lacks 2 bases; bases without a gene match: 3. The germline V gene specifies SGDLS as CDR1 and YYNGEE as CDR2. The CDR3 runs 14 amino acids, cysteine and phenylalanine included. The entry retains the CDR3 DNA only, 42 bases that are in frame from base 1.

The receptor was derived from a female donor with multiple sclerosis, enrolled in a pregnancy study. Here the chain combines TRBV9 and TRBJ2-3; TRBD2 agrees with 9 junctional bases. Sample: peripheral blood, taken in the second trimester of pregnancy. The CDR3 amino acid sequence is: CASRGGRDTDTQYF. The DNA sequence is given as TGTGCCAGCAGAGGCGGGAGGGACACAGATACGCAGTATTTT.